Each of the 32 T cell receptor beta chains below was sequenced from the same sample in a study of early T cells in non-severe SARS-CoV-2 infection. In TCRdb, the 5' RACE reads were re-called with MiXCR into one record per CDR3 protein. The repertoire holds approximately 65,000 distinct CDR3 sequences, with 11% as singletons. The sample in question was whole blood, obtained at baseline. The source is an adult who was a healthcare worker with PCR-confirmed SARS-CoV-2 infection or an uninfected control (not recorded which).

The chain is built from TRBV30 and TRBJ1-1; D call uncertain. The CDR3 is made up of 16 amino acids. Germline lookup yields CDR1 GTSNPN and CDR2 SVGIG (reference sequence). The germline V and J ends were trimmed by 1 base and 1 base, with 16 bases remaining between them. The CDR3 protein is CAWSATLPTSNTEAFF. CDR3 bases: TGTGCCTGGAGTGCTACCCTACCGACATCGAACACTGAAGCTTTCTTT.

Many counts were recorded for this clonotype. The V gene is TRBV6-6, the J gene TRBJ2-3; D is ambiguous. The CDR3 spans 17 residues. The V end was cut by 2 bases, the J end by 3 bases, with 18 bases between. CDR1 is MNHNY and CDR2 is SVGAGI in the germline V gene (reference sequence). The CDR3 protein is CASSYASFPAGTDTQYF. The CDR3 DNA reads TGTGCCAGCAGTTACGCCTCATTTCCCGCCGGGACAGATACGCAGTATTTT.

At least ten counts were recorded for this clonotype. The CDR3 nucleotides read TGCGCCAGCAGCGTTAGCACGGCGGGCAATGAGCAGTTCTTC. The encoded protein is CASSVSTAGNEQFF. The chain employs TRBV5-1 and TRBJ2-1, with D possibly being TRBD2 (5 bases). V was trimmed by 4 bases and J by 6 bases, leaving 14 bases between them. Germline-derived CDR1 and CDR2 are SGHRS and YFSETQ. The CDR3 runs 14 residues.

Many counts were recorded for this clonotype. V is TRBV11-2 and J is TRBJ2-7, with 7 bases fitting TRBD1. Trimming at V came to 5 bases and at J to 3 bases, leaving 10 bases not matched to a gene. The CDR3 runs 15 residues. Looked up from germline, CDR1 is SGHAT and CDR2 is FQNNGV. CDR3 amino acids: CASSQTGLRLYEQYF. CDR3 nucleotide sequence: TGTGCCAGCAGCCAGACAGGGCTTCGACTCTACGAGCAGTACTTC.

This clonotype has a handful of counts. The chain employs TRBV6-2 or TRBV6-3 and TRBJ2-7; D perhaps matches TRBD1 (6 bases). Germline-derived CDR1 and CDR2 are MNHEY and SVGEGT. Trimming removed 0 bases from V and 2 bases from J, with 14 bases in between. There are 16 residues in the CDR3. The CDR3 DNA is TGTGCCAGCAGTTACTCCGTGGGGGCGATTGCCTACGAGCAGTACTTC. This encodes CASSYSVGAIAYEQYF.

This clonotype has just a few counts. V and J are TRBV6-5 and TRBJ2-1, with 10 bases matching TRBD2. Trimming removed 2 bases from V and 9 bases from J; junction bases left unmatched: 7. The CDR3 loop spans 15 amino acids. Germline values: CDR1 MNHEY, CDR2 SVGAGI. As DNA, the CDR3 is TGTGCCAGCAGTTACCGGCCTAGCGGGGGTAGTGAGCAGTTCTTC. Translated, it gives CASSYRPSGGSEQFF.

A few counts support this clonotype. J is TRBJ2-7 and V is TRBV20-1; D gene uncertain. V gave up 0 bases and J gave up 2 bases, with 11 bases separating them. The CDR3 is 14 residues long. CDR1 is DFQATT, CDR2 SNEGSKA, per germline (reference sequence). This chain's CDR3 is CSARDHRNPYEQYF. CDR3 nucleotide sequence: TGCAGTGCTAGAGATCATCGGAATCCCTACGAGCAGTACTTC.

The genes are TRBV7-2 and TRBJ2-3, with 10 positions matching TRBD2. The germline V gene has CDR1 SGHTA and CDR2 FQGNSA. V shed 5 bases and J 2 bases; nucleotides not matched to a gene: 7. The CDR3 spans 16 residues. The chain's CDR3 is CASSHWTSGYTDTQYF. As DNA, the CDR3 is TGTGCCAGCAGCCACTGGACTAGCGGATACACAGATACGCAGTATTTT.

The chain employs TRBV12-3 or TRBV12-4 and TRBJ1-2, with TRBD1 matching 7 bases. The ends lost 1 base at V and 8 bases at J; junction bases unmatched: 37. This CDR3 contains 24 residues. CDR3 residues: CASSLGQFAGAVTGALPSMEGYTF. CDR3 nucleotide sequence: TGTGCCAGCAGTTTAGGACAGTTCGCAGGAGCAGTTACAGGGGCGCTCCCCTCTATGGAGGGCTACACCTTC.

The chain's CDR3 is CASSYAPGQGTYEQYF. CDR3 nucleotide sequence: TGTGCCAGCAGTTACGCGCCGGGTCAAGGGACCTACGAGCAGTACTTC. The chain recombines TRBV6-2 or TRBV6-3 with TRBJ2-7; D remains unclear. This CDR3 has 16 amino acids. The germline gives CDR1 MNHEY, CDR2 SVGEGT. V lost 2 bases, J lost 2 bases, and 16 bases lay in between.

This clonotype was detected a few times. The chain carries TRBV20-1 and TRBJ1-3; D gene uncertain. The V end lost 3 bases, the J end lost 0 bases, and 15 bases lay between the germline ends. The CDR3 totals 16 residues. Per germline, CDR1 DFQATT and CDR2 SNEGSKA (reference sequence). For the CDR3, the DNA is TGCAGTGCTAGGGAGGGTAACAGACTCTCTGGAAACACCATATATTTT. Translated, it gives CSAREGNRLSGNTIYF.

The chain combines TRBV7-9 with TRBJ1-6; D is unresolved. V shed 4 bases and J shed 6 bases, with 13 bases lying between them. The CDR3 covers 15 residues. Per germline, CDR1 SEHNR and CDR2 FQNEAQ (reference sequence). As DNA, the CDR3 is TGTGCCAGCAGCTCAACTTGGATGGCTAATTCACCCCTCCACTTT. Its translation: CASSSTWMANSPLHF.

Many counts were recorded for this clonotype. The V gene is TRBV29-1, the J gene TRBJ1-2, with 8 positions matching TRBD1. The J segment lost 7 bases and the V segment lost 3 bases, leaving 19 bases of the junction unmatched. Looked up from germline, CDR1 is SQVTM and CDR2 is ANQGSEA. The CDR3 loop spans 17 amino acids. The CDR3 loop is CSVELLDRESPLFGYTF. CDR3 DNA sequence: TGCAGCGTTGAGCTACTGGACAGGGAAAGCCCCCTCTTTGGCTACACCTTC.

The J gene is TRBJ1-5, the V gene TRBV19, with D possibly TRBD1 on 5 matching bases. The CDR3 consists of 14 residues. The ends were cut back, 5 bases at V and 2 bases at J, with 10 bases in the middle. Germline V gene sequence: CDR1 LNHDA, CDR2 SQIVND (reference sequence). The CDR3 is CASSPQQGNQPQHF. The CDR3 DNA is TGTGCCAGTAGTCCTCAACAGGGCAATCAGCCCCAGCATTTT.

The chain combines TRBV19 with TRBJ1-5; a possible D gene is TRBD1 (5 bases). Deletions cut 5 bases from V and 0 bases from J, with 17 bases between. CDR1 is LNHDA and CDR2 is SQIVND in the germline V gene (reference sequence). The CDR3 sequence is 17 residues long. This chain's CDR3 is CASSPLDRTYSNQPQHF. The CDR3 DNA reads as TGTGCCAGTAGTCCCCTCGACAGAACCTATAGCAATCAGCCCCAGCATTTT.

This clonotype was observed many times. This chain connects TRBV4-3 to TRBJ2-3, with D unresolved. The CDR3 loop spans 13 amino acids. Germline values: CDR1 LGHNA, CDR2 YSLEER. V lost 3 bases to trimming and J lost 5 bases, with 9 bases between them. Here the CDR3 DNA reads TGCGCCAGCAGCCAGCAAAACAGAGATACGCAGTATTTT. This translates into CASSQQNRDTQYF.

This chain connects TRBV20-1 to TRBJ2-3; the D call may be TRBD1 or TRBD2 (6 bases each). The CDR3 loop spans 15 amino acids. Germline lookup yields CDR1 DFQATT and CDR2 SNEGSKA (reference sequence). V shed 0 bases and J shed 3 bases, with 13 bases lying between them. Written as DNA, the CDR3 is TGCAGTGCTAGAGATGACGGGGGCAGGACAGATACGCAGTATTTT. Protein sequence: CSARDDGGRTDTQYF.

There are many counts of this clonotype. The chain links TRBV20-1 to TRBJ2-2; D uncertain. Germline V CDR1 and CDR2: DFQATT, SNEGSKA (reference sequence). This CDR3 is 12 amino acids long. V was pared by 3 bases and J by 6 bases, with 8 bases between. CDR3 nucleotide sequence: TGCAGTGCTAGGACCGTTCCCGGGGAGCTGTTTTTT. As protein: CSARTVPGELFF.

This clonotype showed up many times. One end of the junction varies from germline; a read error may be responsible. V and J are TRBV19 and TRBJ1-2; D gene ambiguous. The germline V gene encodes CDR1 LNHDA and CDR2 SQIVND (reference sequence). This CDR3 has 9 amino acids. CDR3 amino acids: CAHASGYTF. The CDR3 DNA sequence: TGCGCACACGCTTCTGGCTACACCTTC.

This clonotype was picked up a small number of times. CDR3 in DNA: TGTGCCAGCAGTTACGGGCAGGGGTCGGTGACTTTCTTT. Its protein is CASSYGQGSVTFF. This chain connects TRBV6-6 to TRBJ1-1, with TRBD1 as a possible D gene (6 bases). The CDR3 has 13 amino acids. V was trimmed by 2 bases and J by 12 bases, leaving 16 bases between them. The V gene's germline CDR1 is MNHNY and CDR2 SVGAGI (reference sequence).

This clonotype was seen more than once but under ten times. The V gene is TRBV18, the J gene TRBJ1-4; 8 nucleotides agree with TRBD1. CDR1 is KGHSH, CDR2 LQKENI, per germline. V lost 3 bases to trimming and J lost 8 bases; unmatched junction nucleotides: 5. The CDR3 sequence is 14 residues long. The CDR3 is CASSPGQGAEKLFF. In DNA form, the CDR3 reads TGTGCCAGCTCACCTGGCCAGGGGGCGGAAAAACTGTTTTTT.

This clonotype rates as medium-sized. The genes are TRBV19 and TRBJ1-1; possibly TRBD1 for D (5 bases). Germline V gene lookup returns CDR1 LNHDA and CDR2 SQIVND (reference sequence). This CDR3 contains 13 residues. V was clipped by 9 bases and J by 2 bases, with 13 bases between them. Here the CDR3 reads CASQVGANTEAFF. The CDR3 nucleotides read TGTGCCAGCCAGGTTGGGGCTAACACTGAAGCTTTCTTT.

This clonotype showed up many times. The chain joins TRBV20-1 to TRBJ1-1; no reliable D call. The V end lost 1 base, the J end lost 0 bases, and 6 bases lay between the germline ends. Germline V gene sequence: CDR1 DFQATT, CDR2 SNEGSKA (reference sequence). This CDR3 is built from 13 residues. The CDR3 here is CSARGQVNTEAFF. The CDR3 nucleotides are TGCAGTGCTAGAGGGCAGGTGAACACTGAAGCTTTCTTT.

The table lists this clonotype with many counts. The V and J genes are TRBV5-1 and TRBJ2-7; D is ambiguous. Between the trimmed V and J ends, which lost 2 bases and 1 base, there was a span of 16 bases. CDR1 and CDR2 (germline): SGHRS, YFSETQ. This CDR3 region has 16 residues. As DNA, the CDR3 is TGCGCCAGCAGCTTCGGCAGGCAAGTCCAATCCTACGAGCAGTACTTC. Encoded protein: CASSFGRQVQSYEQYF.

The sample holds many counts of this clonotype. The rearrangement links TRBV12-3 or TRBV12-4 to TRBJ2-4; D possibly corresponds to TRBD2 (6 bases). V was pared by 0 bases and J by 6 bases, with 15 bases between. This CDR3 spans 16 amino acids. The CDR3 sequence is CASSLASGLLINIQYF. CDR3 in DNA: TGTGCCAGCAGTTTAGCGTCGGGACTCCTAATAAACATTCAGTACTTC.

This clonotype was counted a few times. The J gene is TRBJ2-1, the V gene TRBV9; tentatively, D is TRBD1 (6 bases). The V gene lost 2 bases and the J gene lost 12 bases, with 15 bases spanning the gap. CDR1 is SGDLS and CDR2 is YYNGEE in the germline V gene. The CDR3 runs to 13 residues. CDR3 in DNA: TGTGCCAGCAGCGTCGAAGGGACAAGCGGGCAGTTCTTC. Translating it yields CASSVEGTSGQFF.

The chain links TRBV20-1 to TRBJ1-1; possible D gene TRBD1, 5 bases. Per the germline V gene, CDR1 is DFQATT and CDR2 is SNEGSKA (reference sequence). Deletions cut 0 bases from V and 1 base from J, with 15 bases between. The CDR3 runs to 16 residues. The CDR3, as DNA: TGCAGTGCTAGAGAGAGAAGGCCCAGGGCGAACACTGAAGCTTTCTTT. As protein: CSARERRPRANTEAFF.

This clonotype appeared a few times. The chain employs TRBV20-1 and TRBJ1-2; 8 nucleotides line up with TRBD1. This CDR3 is built from 13 residues. Trimming took 6 bases from V and 7 from J; bases not matched to a gene: 10. Looked up from germline, CDR1 is DFQATT and CDR2 is SNEGSKA (reference sequence). CDR3 protein: CSAETGVSAGYTF. In DNA form, the CDR3 reads TGCAGTGCCGAGACAGGGGTATCCGCTGGCTACACCTTC.

V and J are TRBV12-3 or TRBV12-4 and TRBJ1-1, with 7 bases that match TRBD1. The length of the CDR3 is 17 residues. Losses at the gene ends were 3 bases for V and 0 bases for J; bases not matched to a gene: 10. The CDR3 sequence is CASSFDRAPLMNTEAFF. CDR3 nucleotides: TGTGCCAGCAGTTTTGACAGGGCACCTCTCATGAACACTGAAGCTTTCTTT.

This clonotype turned up a few times. J is TRBJ2-2 and V is TRBV29-1, with D uncertain. Trimming took 6 bases from V and 3 from J, leaving 5 bases between them. The CDR3 spans 11 residues. CDR1 and CDR2 (germline): SQVTM, ANQGSEA. The CDR3, as DNA: TGCAGCGTCGGTGACACCGGGGAGCTGTTTTTT. Encoded protein: CSVGDTGELFF.

The chain links TRBV6-1 to TRBJ1-1; 7 bases map to TRBD1. The CDR3 extends over 15 amino acids. V gave up 8 bases and J gave up 5 bases; unmatched junction bases: 14. Germline CDR1 is MNHNS and CDR2 is SASEGT. Here the CDR3 DNA reads TGTGCCAGCTCTTTCAGGGGGACACTGGGGACTGAAGCTTTCTTT. Translated, it gives CASSFRGTLGTEAFF.

The chain carries TRBV9 and TRBJ1-1, with D perhaps TRBD1 (5 bases). Germline assignment: CDR1 SGDLS and CDR2 YYNGEE. V lost 4 bases and J lost 1, with 20 bases in between. The CDR3 loop spans 17 amino acids. CDR3 loop: CASSLTDSPLGNTEAFF. For the CDR3, the DNA is TGTGCCAGCAGCTTGACTGACAGCCCCCTGGGGAACACTGAAGCTTTCTTT.